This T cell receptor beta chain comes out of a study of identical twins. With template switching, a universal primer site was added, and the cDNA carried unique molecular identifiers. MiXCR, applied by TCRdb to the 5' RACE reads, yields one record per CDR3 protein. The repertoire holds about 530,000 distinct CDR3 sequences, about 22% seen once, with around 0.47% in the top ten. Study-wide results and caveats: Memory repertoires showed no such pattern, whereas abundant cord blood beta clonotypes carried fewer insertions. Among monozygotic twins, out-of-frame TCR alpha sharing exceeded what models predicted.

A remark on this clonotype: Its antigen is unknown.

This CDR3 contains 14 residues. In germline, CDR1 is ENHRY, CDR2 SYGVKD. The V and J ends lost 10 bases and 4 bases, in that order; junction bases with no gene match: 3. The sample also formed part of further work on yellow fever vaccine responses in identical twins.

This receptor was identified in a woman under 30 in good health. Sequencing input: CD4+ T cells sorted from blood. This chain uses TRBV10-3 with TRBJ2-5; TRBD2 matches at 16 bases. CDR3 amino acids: CASGTSGGVETQYF. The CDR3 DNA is TGTGCCAGCGGGACTAGCGGGGGGGTAGAGACCCAGTACTTC.